The 18 T cell receptor beta chains in this list originate from one sample, sequenced in a study of T-cell memory formation after mild COVID-19. A single record per CDR3 protein comes from TCRdb applying MiXCR to the 5' RACE reads. The sample includes about 470,000 distinct CDR3 sequences, roughly 23% of them seen just once. The sample taken for sequencing was PBMCs or a T cell subset sorted from them (not recorded which). These TCRs come from an adult woman who had mild COVID-19 (a few samples of this study predate the infection). Cell type and time point are not known.

V gene TRBV13 combines with J gene TRBJ2-4; D might be TRBD2 (6 bases). CDR1 and CDR2 (germline): PRHDT, FYEKMQ (reference sequence). Trimming took off 3 bases at V and 1 base at J, with 13 bases between the two ends. The CDR3 covers 16 residues. The CDR3 loop is CASSFRGIDAKNIQYF. As DNA, the CDR3 is TGTGCCAGCAGCTTTCGGGGGATCGATGCCAAAAACATTCAGTACTTC.

The J gene is TRBJ2-3, the V gene TRBV5-1; 9 nucleotides align to TRBD2. Unmatched junction bases numbered 6, after V lost 0 bases and J lost 4 bases. Germline V CDR1 and CDR2: SGHRS, YFSETQ. The CDR3 contains 16 residues. The CDR3 spells CASSLGGTSPADTQYF. The DNA of the CDR3 is TGCGCCAGCAGCTTGGGGGGGACTAGCCCCGCAGATACGCAGTATTTT. Variable domain in full (rest from reference TRBV5-1 and TRBJ2-3): KAGVTQTPRYLIKTRGQQVTLSCSPISGHRSVSWYQQTPGQGLQFLFEYFSETQRNKGNFPGRFSGRQFSNSRSEMNVSTLELGDSALYLCASSLGGTSPADTQYFGPGTRLTVL.

The chain couples TRBV6-5 to TRBJ2-3; D is possibly TRBD2 (5 bases). This CDR3 is built from 14 residues. Germline V gene lookup returns CDR1 MNHEY and CDR2 SVGAGI. V was shortened by 2 bases and J by 4 bases, with 10 bases between the two germline ends. CDR3 sequence: CASSYKLDPDTQYF. CDR3 in DNA: TGTGCCAGCAGTTACAAACTAGATCCAGATACGCAGTATTTT.

The CDR3 region is CASSPQTGTKNIQYF. Written as DNA, the CDR3 is TGCGCCAGCAGTCCTCAGACGGGGACCAAAAACATTCAGTACTTC. J is TRBJ2-4 and V is TRBV4-1; TRBD2 is a possible D gene (5 bases). V was shortened by 6 bases and J by 2 bases, with 14 bases between the two germline ends. In germline, CDR1 is MGHRA, CDR2 YSYEKL. This CDR3 is 15 amino acids long.

This clonotype was recorded a few times. The chain is built from TRBV10-3 and TRBJ2-1; D is uncertain. This CDR3 is 14 amino acids long. The germline V gene has CDR1 ENHRY and CDR2 SYGVKD. V lost 3 bases and J lost 8, with 14 bases in between. The CDR3 is CAISEESIRHEQFF. As DNA, the CDR3 is TGTGCCATCAGTGAAGAGTCCATCCGACATGAGCAGTTCTTC.

This clonotype was counted at least ten times. A read error may account for a junction end that differs from germline. V and J are TRBV7-2 and TRBJ2-3; 7 nucleotides align to TRBD2. CDR3 length: 16 amino acids. Germline loops: CDR1 SGHTA, CDR2 FQGNSA. CDR3 bases: TGTGCCAGCAGCCCCCCGGGGGTGACTAGCAGAGATACGCAGTATTTT. Residues: CASSPPGVTSRDTQYF.

This clonotype was observed a handful of times. The chain carries TRBV5-6 and TRBJ1-5; 7 bases are a match to TRBD1. The CDR3 sequence is 14 residues long. The germline gives CDR1 SGHDT, CDR2 YYEEEE. V lost 2 bases and J lost 7; bases outside the gene matches: 6. CDR3 region: CASSLGGGAQPQHF. Here the CDR3 DNA reads TGTGCCAGCAGCTTAGGAGGGGGCGCGCAGCCCCAGCATTTT.

This clonotype occurred a few times. The chain uses TRBV7-2 and TRBJ1-2, with 10 bases lining up with TRBD1. The CDR3 consists of 15 residues. The V gene end was trimmed by 5 bases and the J gene end by 5 bases; junction bases not matched to a gene: 8. The germline V gene has CDR1 SGHTA and CDR2 FQGNSA. In DNA form, the CDR3 reads TGTGCCAGCAGCCATGGGACAGGGGCAAAGTATGGCTACACCTTC. This encodes CASSHGTGAKYGYTF.

Only a few counts were recorded for this clonotype. V usage is TRBV9 and J usage is TRBJ1-4; D remains ambiguous. V lost 1 base, J lost 8 bases, and 12 bases lay in between. Germline assignment: CDR1 SGDLS and CDR2 YYNGEE. The CDR3 consists of 14 residues. CDR3 nucleotide sequence: TGTGCCAGCAGCGTATTCCGGCGGCGAGAAAAACTGTTTTTT. Translation gives CASSVFRRREKLFF.

The chain has TRBV6-6 and TRBJ2-1; 7 nucleotides agree with TRBD2. The CDR3 extends over 15 amino acids. Per germline, CDR1 MNHNY and CDR2 SVGAGI (reference sequence). V was clipped by 2 bases and J by 7 bases; unmatched bases: 8. CDR3 DNA sequence: TGTGCCAGCAGTTACGGACTAGGGCTAAAGAATGAGCAGTTCTTC. This encodes CASSYGLGLKNEQFF.

This clonotype was observed a handful of times. V usage is TRBV6-6 and J usage is TRBJ1-1; no reliable D call. Germline assignment: CDR1 MNHNY and CDR2 SVGAGI (reference sequence). The CDR3 has 15 residues. The V and J ends lost 2 bases and 0 bases respectively, with 10 bases between them. In DNA, the CDR3 is TGTGCCAGCAGTTACCCACCAACAGTGAACACTGAAGCTTTCTTT. It codes for CASSYPPTVNTEAFF.

This chain uses TRBV20-1 with TRBJ2-7, with D maybe TRBD1 (6 bases). V lost 1 base to trimming and J lost 5 bases, with 15 bases between them. Germline V CDR1 and CDR2: DFQATT, SNEGSKA (reference sequence). The CDR3 covers 14 residues. The CDR3 loop reads CSARVGGSKNEQYF. CDR3 nucleotide sequence: TGCAGTGCTAGAGTAGGGGGATCCAAGAACGAGCAGTACTTC.

The sample holds a few counts of this clonotype. The rearrangement uses TRBV5-1 and TRBJ1-1, with a weak D call TRBD1 (5 bases). This CDR3 is built from 14 residues. Germline V gene data show CDR1 as SGHRS and CDR2 as YFSETQ. The V end lost 3 bases, the J end lost 1 base, and 10 bases lay between the germline ends. CDR3 sequence: CASSWGPSNTEAFF. The CDR3 DNA follows: TGCGCCAGCAGCTGGGGACCCTCGAACACTGAAGCTTTCTTT.

The rearrangement joins TRBV4-3 to TRBJ2-5; 14 bases map to TRBD2. This CDR3 spans 16 amino acids. The germline gives CDR1 LGHNA, CDR2 YSLEER. Trimming at V came to 1 base and at J to 4 bases, leaving 2 bases not matched to a gene. DNA of the CDR3: TGCGCCAGCAGCCAAGGTGGACTAGCGGGAGGAGAGACCCAGTACTTC. This codes for CASSQGGLAGGETQYF.

This clonotype turned up a few times. The CDR3 loop is CAWSSTGTNTEAFF. In nucleotides, the CDR3 is TGTGCCTGGAGTTCGACAGGAACCAACACTGAAGCTTTCTTT. The J gene is TRBJ1-1, the V gene TRBV30; TRBD1 is a possible D gene (6 bases). The germline V gene encodes CDR1 GTSNPN and CDR2 SVGIG (reference sequence). The CDR3 loop spans 14 amino acids. Trimming pared 2 bases from V and 2 bases from J, leaving 12 bases between.

The genes are TRBV11-2 and TRBJ2-2; D is unresolved. Per the germline V gene, CDR1 is SGHAT and CDR2 is FQNNGV. The CDR3 is made up of 14 amino acids. Between the trimmed V and J ends, which lost 1 base and 5 bases, there was a span of 8 bases. CDR3: CASSLGSRTGELFF. CDR3 DNA: TGTGCCAGCAGCTTAGGGTCGAGAACCGGGGAGCTGTTTTTT. Complete variable domain (other parts from reference TRBV11-2 and TRBJ2-2): EAGVAQSPRYKIIEKRQSVAFWCNPISGHATLYWYQQILGQGPKLLIQFQNNGVVDDSQLPKDRFSAERLKGVDSTLKIQPAKLEDSAVYLCASSLGSRTGELFFGEGSRLTVL.

The rearrangement joins TRBV24-1 to TRBJ2-1, with 14 bases matching TRBD2. The CDR3 covers 19 residues. The germline V gene has CDR1 KGHDR and CDR2 SFDVKD. V was pared by 5 bases and J by 0 bases, with 8 bases of the junction left unmatched. The CDR3: CATSAPGLAGEFSYNEQFF. The CDR3 bases are TGTGCCACCAGTGCTCCGGGACTAGCGGGAGAGTTCTCCTACAATGAGCAGTTCTTC.

The gene calls are TRBV4-1 and TRBJ1-4; weak D call: TRBD1 (6 bases). Germline CDR1 MGHRA, CDR2 YSYEKL. The CDR3 is 17 residues long. Trimming took off 4 bases at V and 3 bases at J, with 18 bases between the two ends. The CDR3 reads CASSRFSLTGPNEKLFF. DNA of the CDR3: TGCGCCAGCAGCCGATTCTCTTTAACAGGGCCTAATGAAAAACTGTTTTTT.